This T cell receptor (beta chain) was obtained from a study of cytomegalovirus exposure and HLA in healthy donors (dated by TCRdb to 2015 to 2018). For context, the study as a whole: According to an earlier analysis of several hundred of the donors, 150 million to 200 million T cells yielded some 120 million unique TCR beta sequences and about 300 Gb of sequence data. An early release that covered fewer than 750 HLA-typed donors contained approximately 290 gigabases of sequencing data and 65 million to 100 million unique TCR sequences. The genetic ancestry cluster associated with self-reported Caucasian donors included 80% to 90% of the roughly 400 genotyped donors. The study aimed to test whether signatures of past pathogen exposure could be identified by cataloging public T cell receptors. The T cell repertoires of around 730 subjects were profiled by immunosequencing and related to cytomegalovirus serostatus. Besides the first cohort of 500 to 700 subjects, a separate validation cohort made up of over a hundred different subjects was used. To predict cytomegalovirus infection status, the study combined high-throughput TCR immunosequencing, statistical association of individual TCRs with disease status, and machine learning. A later analysis re-examined previously published TCR beta repertoires from several hundred donors and added high-resolution HLA genotyping to investigate patterns of TCR occurrence. Rather than drawing on any new phenotypic data, the later analysis identified candidate immune exposures from TCR beta sequences and the way those sequences occurred across donors. An earlier analysis of 587 of the donors applied high-throughput TCR beta sequencing to assess whether each TCR beta V gene segment acted as functional or pseudogenic. Donor age, sex, ethnicity and CMV serostatus were compiled together with the repertoire data. In a later genetic analysis, genome-wide SNP genotypes for about 55% of the roughly 700 donors were used, and that subset was treated as a discovery cohort. All discovery cohort repertoires had been generated using a single sequencing platform. HLA typing covered class I and class II loci at four-digit resolution. Typing coverage differed by locus: A, B, C, DRB1 and DQB1 were typed in roughly 620-640 donors, DQA1 in about 560, DPA1 in nearly 610, and DPB1 in just under 490. A handful of DR-DQ haplotypes were handled as single units for association and clustering because linkage in the cohort was strong. On average, roughly 250,000 unique TCR beta nucleotide sequences were sequenced per donor among 398 genotyped donors of the cohort, with about 19% of those sequences being non-productive. What the authors observed across the whole study: Several of the top co-occurrence clusters appeared to be linked to parvovirus B19, influenza, CMV and Epstein-Barr virus, according to a later analysis. Because HLA typing was unavailable for some donors at each locus, only the typed subset was used in association tests. Broadly in line with IMGT annotations, most TCR beta V segments showed up in productive rearrangements about 90% or about 30% of the time in an earlier analysis of 587 of the donors. According to a later analysis, TCR association rates differed among HLA loci, with DRB1 alleles showing the most associated TCRs and HLA-C alleles showing the fewest. The only immune exposure information available for the cohort was CMV serostatus. Strong co-occurrence of HLA alleles, especially DR and DQ, made assigning TCR associations to individual alleles difficult. According to a later genetic analysis, donors in an Asian-associated ancestry cluster had fewer N-insertions in productive TCRs than the approximately 710-donor mean. Correlated functional status among segregating V segments might be attributable to linkage disequilibrium, but an unknown experimental factor could not be ruled out. According to the authors, the approach could potentially be generalized to other disease states and immunological phenotypes. In vitro tests confirmed that three of the cytomegalovirus-associated TCR beta chains recognize cytomegalovirus antigens. In a later genetic analysis, a missense DCLRE1C variant was associated with V-gene and J-gene trimming of TCR beta chains, and the association was replicated in an independent cohort. Most CMV-associated TCR beta chains appeared to be HLA-restricted in a later analysis, and the HLA associations seemed to be driven largely by CMV exposure. Roughly uniform sequencing depth across donors was assumed in presence/absence analyses, although this assumption may not hold. The classifier was reported to diagnose cytomegalovirus status with high specificity and sensitivity in both the original cohort and the validation cohort. The study gave a list of under 200 TCR beta chains associated with cytomegalovirus. Specific HLA alleles were associated with more than 15,000 TCR beta sequences at a false discovery rate of 0.05 in a later analysis. Because counts were too low, about 17 rarely observed V segments, including chromosome 9 orphons, were excluded from the earlier analysis of a few hundred of the donors. Most TCR sequences were observed very rarely across donors, whereas some public TCRs were present in many individuals. A further reported finding was that TCR beta sequences accurately predicted the HLA-A and HLA-B alleles for most subjects in the first cohort. The sequencing pipeline was judged likely to have produced a cluster of highly shared sequence variants as a technical artifact. A later analysis found that HLA-associated TCR beta chains were more clonally expanded and had lower generation probabilities than equally common non-associated chains. The 87-base-pair reads could not distinguish some IMGT-functional V segments, including TRBV6-2 and TRBV6-3, so those segments were excluded. Only TCR beta chains were sequenced in this cohort, and the absence of alpha or paired-chain data limited detectable features.

The cohort consisted of 650 to 700 healthy bone marrow donors. Cohort members were all nominally healthy when sampled, although unrecorded immune exposures were likely present. The donor was CMV seronegative and belonged to the group of 352 seronegative cohort members. A peripheral blood sample was provided by each donor, and peripheral blood mononuclear cells were used for TCR beta sequencing. Genomic DNA extraction from the blood cell samples was performed with the Qiagen DNeasy Blood Extraction Kit. Libraries were constructed by the immunoSEQ multiplex PCR assay. For the multiplex PCR, a mixture combining 60 forward primers for TCR Vbeta segments and 13 reverse primers for TCR Jbeta segments was used. A multiplex PCR assay on genomic DNA amplified the CDR3 region of rearranged TCR beta genes. On the Illumina HiSeq System, the amplified TCR beta libraries were sequenced as 87-base-pair reads. Concerning the study's data processing: Across the 700 or so repertoires, a later analysis counted about 81 million unique TCR beta chains, roughly 11 million of which were shared by at least two donors. Raw reads were error-corrected and collapsed into unique sequences with a nearest-neighbor algorithm that merged closely related sequences to remove PCR and sequencing errors. CDR3 sequences were aligned to IMGT reference sequences to assign V, D and J gene segments. For a sequence to be retained, at least a six-nucleotide match to both a V gene segment and a J gene segment was required. Rearrangements were classified as productive when the CDR3 lacked stop codons and remained in frame with V and J, and all other rearrangements were classified as non-productive. CDR3 was defined by IMGT convention, running from the second conserved V-encoded cysteine to the conserved J-encoded phenylalanine. In an earlier analysis of around 570 of the donors, sequences lacking an unambiguous match to a single V gene segment were excluded. In an earlier analysis of several hundred of the donors, V segments were called functional above 56.7% productive rearrangements and were called segregating when the between-donor standard deviation exceeded 5%. A statistical classification framework was built to diagnose cytomegalovirus status from the catalog of TCR beta chain sequences. In a later analysis, TCR nucleotide sequences were compared against IMGT/GENE-DB human TR gene sequences so that V and J genes could be assigned. In a later analysis, CDR3 sequences and most-parsimonious VDJ recombination scenarios were assigned using the TCRdist pipeline. In a later analysis, every TCR beta chain was defined by the combination of its CDR3 amino acid sequence and its V-gene family, and reads without a unique V-gene family were dropped. As a way to deal with suspected cross-contamination and a sequencing artifact, a later analysis dropped 640 or so nucleotide sequences that were highly shared and had low generation probability. In a later analysis, a clonal expansion index for each public chain was calculated from normalized within-repertoire ranks of inferred template counts. A later analysis computed generation probabilities with a VDJ recombination model fitted to out-of-frame rearrangements, and checked the results against IGoR. In a later analysis, hypergeometric tests were used to score TCR-TCR, TCR-HLA and TCR-CMV co-occurrence, with a repertoire-size bias correction applied to TCR pairs. False discovery rates were estimated in a later analysis by permuting HLA or CMV assignments 20 times. In a later analysis, co-occurring TCRs were grouped using DBSCAN, and TCRdist sequence similarity was added for clustering within HLA-allele-positive subsets. For co-occurrence clustering, repertoires with fewer than 30,000 or more than 120,000 public chains were excluded, along with five or six repertoires with anomalous nucleotide sharing. TCRdb obtained this table from immuneACCESS and retained in-frame rearrangements with V and J assigned. These tables miss some clones; where compared with another copy, unresolved V genes account for less than half of the shortfall, and the remainder is unexplained. V and J calls and clone size come straight from that table; D and trimming were deduced from the DNA. For this sample the table gives fewer than 100,000 clones, of which 75% to 80% were detected only once. The ten largest account for roughly 7.1% of the sample.

As for this clone: No cognate antigen has been identified for it. Base qualities are not provided; no much larger clone lies one nucleotide away.

Taken from the germline V gene, the CDR1 and CDR2 loops are SGHAT and FQNNGV. Clipping removes 0 bases from V and 3 bases from J, with 2 as the unmatched junction base count. Including the terminal cysteine and phenylalanine, the CDR3 comprises 14 residues. The read is trimmed to its CDR3 DNA, 42 bases read in frame from base 1. This chain joins TRBV11-2 to TRBJ2-7, with 7 junctional bases fitting TRBD1. The receptor was derived from a female donor in good health and CMV-seronegative. Sequencing was carried out using PBMCs. The CDR3 protein is CASSLEGGGYEQYF. The DNA is as follows: TGTGCCAGCAGCTTAGAAGGGGGCGGCTACGAGCAGTACTTC.